This TCR beta chain appears in the sequencing data of a study of blood T cell repertoires in COVID-19. Across the study: Collection of acute and convalescent COVID-19 samples took place in the United States, Italy and Spain. Sample material is recorded as cDNA or gDNA derived from T cells, B-cell-depleted T cells, or PBMCs.

Methods used by the authors: Reference gene primer amplification yielded estimated nucleated cell counts. This table comes from immunoSEQ multiplex PCR, and its TCRdb copy is limited to in-frame clones, with some not included. D and trimming were read from the DNA, whereas the V and J calls and clone size are those reported in that table. The sample has some 270,000 clones, 91% seen once. Participants classified as exposed had met a COVID-19 case within 2 weeks before study entry. This CDR3 is built from 15 residues. V lost 0 bases, J lost 4 bases, and 13 bases lay in between. CDR1 and CDR2 (germline): SGHRS, YFSETQ.

The TCR originated in a man aged 40-50 years who had been exposed to COVID-19. The chain has TRBV5-1 and TRBJ1-2; a possible D gene is TRBD1 (6 bases). Sequencing input: PBMCs or T cells enriched from blood (not recorded which). CDR3 DNA: TGCGCCAGCAGCTTGGCTCTGGACAGCGCCTATGGCTACACCTTC. As protein: CASSLALDSAYGYTF.